This T cell receptor (beta chain) was sequenced during a study of blood T cell repertoires in COVID-19. Whole-study context: Samples representing acute and convalescent COVID-19 were sourced from the United States, Italy and Spain. Sources were T cells, B-cell-depleted T cells, or PBMCs; the material itself was cDNA or gDNA.

With 3 bases removed from V and 2 bases from J, the gap between germline ends came to 17 bases. Germline lookup yields CDR1 KGHSH and CDR2 LQKENI. This CDR3 spans 16 amino acids. In the original processing: The assay estimated nucleated cells by amplifying reference gene primers. The protocol was immunoSEQ multiplex PCR, while the TCRdb copy is restricted to in-frame clones and leaves out a portion. V and J calls and clone size are given by that table; D and trimming were obtained from the DNA. The table records about 200,000 clones, 65% to 90% of them present only once. The sample was peripheral blood. The receptor was derived from a human donor in a cohort sampled during active COVID-19. V and J are TRBV18 and TRBJ2-7; a weak D match, TRBD1 (6 bases). In DNA form, the CDR3 reads TGTGCCAGCTCACCTCGTGACGGGACACTAACCTACGAGCAGTACTTC. It encodes CASSPRDGTLTYEQYF.